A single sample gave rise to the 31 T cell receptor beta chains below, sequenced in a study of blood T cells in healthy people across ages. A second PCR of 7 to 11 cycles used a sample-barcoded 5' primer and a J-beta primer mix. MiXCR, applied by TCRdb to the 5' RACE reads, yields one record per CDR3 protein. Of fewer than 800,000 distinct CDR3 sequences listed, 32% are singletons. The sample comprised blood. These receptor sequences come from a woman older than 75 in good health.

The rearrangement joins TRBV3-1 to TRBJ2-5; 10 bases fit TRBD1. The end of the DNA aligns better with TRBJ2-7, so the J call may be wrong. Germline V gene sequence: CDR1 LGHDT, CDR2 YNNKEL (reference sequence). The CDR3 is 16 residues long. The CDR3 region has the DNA TGTGCCAGCAGCCAAGAGGCCAGGACAGGGGGCTACGAGCAGTACTTC. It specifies CASSQEARTGGYEQYF.

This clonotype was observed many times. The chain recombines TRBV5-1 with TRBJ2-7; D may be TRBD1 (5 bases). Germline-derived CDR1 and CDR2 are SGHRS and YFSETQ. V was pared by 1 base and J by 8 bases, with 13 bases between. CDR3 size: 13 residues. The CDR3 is CASSLKWQDKQYF. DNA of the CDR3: TGCGCCAGCAGCTTGAAATGGCAGGACAAGCAGTACTTC.

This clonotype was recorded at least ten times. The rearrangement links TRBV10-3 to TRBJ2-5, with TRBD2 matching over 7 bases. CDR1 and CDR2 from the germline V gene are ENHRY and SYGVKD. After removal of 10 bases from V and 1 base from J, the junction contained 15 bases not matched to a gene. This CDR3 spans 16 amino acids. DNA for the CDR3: TGTGCCACCCGGGAGGCGGCGGGGCTGCGCCAAGAGACCCAGTACTTC. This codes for CATREAAGLRQETQYF.

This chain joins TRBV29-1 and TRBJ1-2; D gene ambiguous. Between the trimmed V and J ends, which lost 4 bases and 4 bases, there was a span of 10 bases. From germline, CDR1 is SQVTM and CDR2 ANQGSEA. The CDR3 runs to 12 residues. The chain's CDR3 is CSVVGVSYGYTF. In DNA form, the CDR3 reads TGCAGCGTTGTTGGGGTTAGCTATGGCTACACCTTC.

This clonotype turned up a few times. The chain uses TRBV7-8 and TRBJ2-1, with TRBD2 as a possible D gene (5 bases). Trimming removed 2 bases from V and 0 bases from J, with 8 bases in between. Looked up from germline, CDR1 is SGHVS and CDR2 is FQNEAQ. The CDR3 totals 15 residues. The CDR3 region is CASSLFGDSYNEQFF. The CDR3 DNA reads TGTGCCAGCAGCTTATTCGGGGACTCCTACAATGAGCAGTTCTTC.

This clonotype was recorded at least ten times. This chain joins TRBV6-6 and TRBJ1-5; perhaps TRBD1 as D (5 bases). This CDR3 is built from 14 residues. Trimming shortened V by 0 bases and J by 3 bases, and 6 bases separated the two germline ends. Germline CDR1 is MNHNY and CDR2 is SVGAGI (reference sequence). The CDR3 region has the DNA TGTGCCAGCAGTTACTCGACAGTCAATCAGCCCCAGCATTTT. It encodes CASSYSTVNQPQHF.

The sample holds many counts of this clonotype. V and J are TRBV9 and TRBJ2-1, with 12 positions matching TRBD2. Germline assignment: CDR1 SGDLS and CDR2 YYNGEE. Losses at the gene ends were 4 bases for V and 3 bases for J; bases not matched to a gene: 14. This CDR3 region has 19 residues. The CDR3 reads CASSSNQLAGGSVYNEQFF. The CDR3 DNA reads TGTGCCAGCAGCTCCAATCAGCTAGCGGGGGGGTCTGTCTACAATGAGCAGTTCTTC.

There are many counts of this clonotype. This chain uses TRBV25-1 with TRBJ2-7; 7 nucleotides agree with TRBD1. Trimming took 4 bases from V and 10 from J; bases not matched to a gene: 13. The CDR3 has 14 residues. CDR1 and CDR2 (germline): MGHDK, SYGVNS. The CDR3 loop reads CASSGGDSQFAQYF. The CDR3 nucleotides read TGTGCCAGCAGTGGTGGGGACAGCCAGTTTGCCCAGTACTTC.

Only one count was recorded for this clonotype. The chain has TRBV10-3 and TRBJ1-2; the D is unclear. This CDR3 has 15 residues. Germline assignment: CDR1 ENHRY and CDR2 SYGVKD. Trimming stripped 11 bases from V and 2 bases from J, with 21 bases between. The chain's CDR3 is CAVNGNSGTNYGYTF. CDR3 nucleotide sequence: TGTGCCGTCAATGGAAACTCAGGCACGAACTATGGCTACACCTTC.

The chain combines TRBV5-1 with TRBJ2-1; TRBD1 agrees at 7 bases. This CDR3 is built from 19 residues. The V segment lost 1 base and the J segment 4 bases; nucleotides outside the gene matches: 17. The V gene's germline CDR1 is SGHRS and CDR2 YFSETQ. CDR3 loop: CASSLISPALGQRYNEQFF. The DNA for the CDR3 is TGCGCCAGCAGCTTGATTTCCCCGGCCCTGGGACAGAGGTACAATGAGCAGTTCTTC.

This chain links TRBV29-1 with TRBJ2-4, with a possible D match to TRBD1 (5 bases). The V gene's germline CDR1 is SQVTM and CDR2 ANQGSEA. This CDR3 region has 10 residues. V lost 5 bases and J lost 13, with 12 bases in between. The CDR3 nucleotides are TGCAGCGTTTCTGACAGCCTACAGTACTTC. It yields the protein CSVSDSLQYF.

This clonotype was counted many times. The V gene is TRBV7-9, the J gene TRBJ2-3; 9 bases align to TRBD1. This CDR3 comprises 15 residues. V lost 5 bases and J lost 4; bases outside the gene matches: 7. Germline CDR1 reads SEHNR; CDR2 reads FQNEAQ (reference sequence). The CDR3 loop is CASSETGGRADTQYF. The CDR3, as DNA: TGTGCCAGCAGCGAGACAGGGGGTCGGGCAGATACGCAGTATTTT.

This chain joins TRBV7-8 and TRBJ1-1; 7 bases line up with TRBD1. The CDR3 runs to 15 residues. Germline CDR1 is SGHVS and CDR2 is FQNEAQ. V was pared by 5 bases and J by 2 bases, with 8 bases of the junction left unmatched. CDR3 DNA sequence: TGTGCCAGCAGCGCCCAGACAGGGTCTAACACTGAAGCTTTCTTT. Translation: CASSAQTGSNTEAFF.

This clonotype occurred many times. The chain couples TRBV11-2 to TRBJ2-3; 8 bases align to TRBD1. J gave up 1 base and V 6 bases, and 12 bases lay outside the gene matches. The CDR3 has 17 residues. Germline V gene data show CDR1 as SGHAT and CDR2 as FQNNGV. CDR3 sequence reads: CASSSARPGQGTDTQYF. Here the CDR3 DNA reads TGTGCCAGCAGTTCCGCCCGCCCGGGACAGGGCACAGATACGCAGTATTTT.

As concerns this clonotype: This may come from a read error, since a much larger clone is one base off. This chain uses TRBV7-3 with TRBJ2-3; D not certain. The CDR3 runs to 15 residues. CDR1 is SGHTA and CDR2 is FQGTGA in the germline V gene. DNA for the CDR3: TGTGCCAGCAGCCCTAACCGGGCCTCCACAGATACGCGGTATTTT. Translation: CASSPNRASTDTRYF. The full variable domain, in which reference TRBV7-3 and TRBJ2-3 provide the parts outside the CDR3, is GAGVSQTPSNKVTEKGKYVELRCDPISGHTALYWYRQSLGQGPEFLIYFQGTGAADDSGLPNDRFFAVRPEGSVSTLKIQRTERGDSAVYLCASSPNRASTDTRYFGPGTRLTVL.

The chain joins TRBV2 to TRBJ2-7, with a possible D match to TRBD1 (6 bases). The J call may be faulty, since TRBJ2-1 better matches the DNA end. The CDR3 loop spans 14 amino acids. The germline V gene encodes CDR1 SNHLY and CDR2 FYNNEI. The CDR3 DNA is TGTGCCAGCAGGGTGCAGGGGCGGACCTACGAGCAGTTCTTC. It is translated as CASRVQGRTYEQFF.

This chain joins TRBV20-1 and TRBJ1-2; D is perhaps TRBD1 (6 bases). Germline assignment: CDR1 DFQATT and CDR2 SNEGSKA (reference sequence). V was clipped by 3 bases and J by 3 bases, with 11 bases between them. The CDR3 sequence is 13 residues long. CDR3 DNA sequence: TGCAGTGCTAGTCAGGGGAAGGACTATGGCTACACCTTC. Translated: CSASQGKDYGYTF.

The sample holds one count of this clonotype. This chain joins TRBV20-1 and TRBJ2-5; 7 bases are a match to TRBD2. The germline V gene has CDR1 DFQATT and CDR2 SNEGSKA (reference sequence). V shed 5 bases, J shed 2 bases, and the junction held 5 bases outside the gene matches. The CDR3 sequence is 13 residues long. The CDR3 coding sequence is TGCAGTGCTGTATATAGCGGGCAAGAGACCCAGTACTTC. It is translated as CSAVYSGQETQYF.

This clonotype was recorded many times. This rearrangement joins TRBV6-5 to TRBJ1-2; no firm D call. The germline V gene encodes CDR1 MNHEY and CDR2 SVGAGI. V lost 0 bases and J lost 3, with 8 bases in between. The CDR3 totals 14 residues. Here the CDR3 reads CASSYSGVYYGYTF. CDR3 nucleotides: TGTGCCAGCAGTTACTCCGGGGTTTACTATGGCTACACCTTC.

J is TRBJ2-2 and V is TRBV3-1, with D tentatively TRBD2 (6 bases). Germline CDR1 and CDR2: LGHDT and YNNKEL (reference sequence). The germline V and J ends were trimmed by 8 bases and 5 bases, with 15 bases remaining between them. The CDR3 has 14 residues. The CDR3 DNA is TGTGCCAGCCGCGGGGCGGCTTCTACCGGGGAGCTGTTTTTT. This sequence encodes CASRGAASTGELFF.

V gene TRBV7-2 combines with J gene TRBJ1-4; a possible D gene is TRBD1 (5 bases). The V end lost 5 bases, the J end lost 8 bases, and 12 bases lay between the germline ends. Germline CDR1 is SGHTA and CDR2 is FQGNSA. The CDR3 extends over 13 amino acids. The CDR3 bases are TGTGCCAGCAGCCCCGGGGGTTCAGAAAAACTGTTTTTT. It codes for CASSPGGSEKLFF. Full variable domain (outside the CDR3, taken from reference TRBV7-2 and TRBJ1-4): GAGVSQSPSNKVTEKGKDVELRCDPISGHTALYWYRQSLGQGLEFLIYFQGNSAPDKSGLPSDRFSAERTGGSVSTLTIQRTQQEDSAVYLCASSPGGSEKLFFGSGTQLSVL.

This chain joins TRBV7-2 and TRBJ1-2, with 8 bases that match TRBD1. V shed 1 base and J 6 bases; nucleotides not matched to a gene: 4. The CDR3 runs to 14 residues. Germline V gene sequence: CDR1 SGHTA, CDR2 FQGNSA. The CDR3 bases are TGTGCCAGCAGCTTAGAAACAGGGGGTGATGGCTACACCTTC. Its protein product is CASSLETGGDGYTF. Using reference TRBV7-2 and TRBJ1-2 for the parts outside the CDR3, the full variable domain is GAGVSQSPSNKVTEKGKDVELRCDPISGHTALYWYRQSLGQGLEFLIYFQGNSAPDKSGLPSDRFSAERTGGSVSTLTIQRTQQEDSAVYLCASSLETGGDGYTFGSGTRLTVV.

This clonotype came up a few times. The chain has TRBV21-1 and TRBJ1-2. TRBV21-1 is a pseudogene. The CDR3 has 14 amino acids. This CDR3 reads CASSNQGINYGYTF. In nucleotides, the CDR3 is TGTGCCAGCTCCAACCAAGGGATCAACTATGGCTACACCTTC.

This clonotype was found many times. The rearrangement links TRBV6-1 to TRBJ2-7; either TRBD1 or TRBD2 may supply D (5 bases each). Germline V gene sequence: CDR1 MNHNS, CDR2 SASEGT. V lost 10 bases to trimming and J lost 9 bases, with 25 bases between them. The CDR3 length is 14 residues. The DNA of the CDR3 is TGTGCCACCACCGGGGCAGTTGGAGGCATTGGGCAGTACTTC. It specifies CATTGAVGGIGQYF.

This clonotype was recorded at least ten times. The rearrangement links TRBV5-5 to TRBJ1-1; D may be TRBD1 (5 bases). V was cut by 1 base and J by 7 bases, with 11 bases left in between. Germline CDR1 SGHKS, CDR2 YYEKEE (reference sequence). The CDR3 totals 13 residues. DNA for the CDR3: TGTGCCAGCAGCTTGAACCGGGGGTTTGAAGCTTTCTTT. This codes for CASSLNRGFEAFF.

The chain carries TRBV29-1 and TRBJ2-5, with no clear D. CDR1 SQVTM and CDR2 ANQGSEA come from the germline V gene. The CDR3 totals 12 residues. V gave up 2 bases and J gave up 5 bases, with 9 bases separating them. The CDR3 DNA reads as TGCAGCGTTGAACAGCACGGGGAGACCCAGTACTTC. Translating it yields CSVEQHGETQYF. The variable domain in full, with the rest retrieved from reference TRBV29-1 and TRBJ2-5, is SAVISQKPSRDICQRGTSLTIQCQVDSQVTMMFWYRQQPGQSLTLIATANQGSEATYESGFVIDKFPISRPNLTFSTLTVSNMSPEDSSIYLCSVEQHGETQYFGPGTRLLVL.

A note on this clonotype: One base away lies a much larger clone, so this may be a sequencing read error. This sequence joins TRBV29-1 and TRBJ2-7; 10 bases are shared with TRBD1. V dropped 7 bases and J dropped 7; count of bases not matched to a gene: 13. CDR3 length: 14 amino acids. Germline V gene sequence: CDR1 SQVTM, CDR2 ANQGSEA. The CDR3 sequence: CSAEIGQGGGEQYF. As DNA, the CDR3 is TGCAGCGCCGAAATCGGACAGGGGGGTGGTGAGCAGTACTTC.

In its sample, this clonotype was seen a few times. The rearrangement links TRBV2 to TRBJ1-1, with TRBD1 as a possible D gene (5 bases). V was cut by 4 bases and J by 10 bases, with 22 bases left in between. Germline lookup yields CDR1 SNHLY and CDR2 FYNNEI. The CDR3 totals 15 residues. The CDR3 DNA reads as TGTGCCAGCAGTGGGCAACTCCAACGGGGCTCTTCAGCTTTCTTT. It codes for CASSGQLQRGSSAFF.

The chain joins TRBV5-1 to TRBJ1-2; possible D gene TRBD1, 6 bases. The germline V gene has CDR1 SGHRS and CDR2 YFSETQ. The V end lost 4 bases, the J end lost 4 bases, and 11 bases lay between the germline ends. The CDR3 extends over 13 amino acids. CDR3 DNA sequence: TGCGCCAGCAGCCAGGGGCAAATCTATGGCTACACCTTC. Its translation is CASSQGQIYGYTF.

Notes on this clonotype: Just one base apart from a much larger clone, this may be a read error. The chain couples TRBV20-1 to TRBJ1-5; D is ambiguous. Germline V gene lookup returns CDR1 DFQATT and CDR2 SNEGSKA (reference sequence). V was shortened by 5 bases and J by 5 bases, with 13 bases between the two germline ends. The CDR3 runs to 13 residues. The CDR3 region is CSASPGDDQPQHF. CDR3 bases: TGCAGTGCTTCCCCGGGTGACGATCAGCCCCAGCATTTT.

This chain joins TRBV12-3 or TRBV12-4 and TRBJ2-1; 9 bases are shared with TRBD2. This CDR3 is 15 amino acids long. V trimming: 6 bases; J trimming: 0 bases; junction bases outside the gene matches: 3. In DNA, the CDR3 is TGTGCCAGCAGGCGGGGGGGGAGCTCCTACAATGAGCAGTTCTTC. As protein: CASRRGGSSYNEQFF.